This T cell receptor (beta chain) was recorded in a study of cytomegalovirus exposure and HLA in healthy donors. General study results and limits: In a later analysis, HLA-associated TCR beta chains were more clonally expanded than equally common others.

V dropped 5 bases and J dropped 8; count of bases not matched to a gene: 12. Germline V gene data show CDR1 as GTSNPN and CDR2 as SVGIG (reference sequence). The CDR3 totals 14 residues. Primers: 60 Vbeta forward and 13 Jbeta reverse. Profiled with immunoSEQ multiplex PCR; TCRdb holds only in-frame clones, not every one. Its table lists about 67,000 clones. On this clone itself: Its antigen is not identified.

The origin of this receptor is a boy aged 5-17 years in good health and CMV-seronegative. The sequenced sample consisted of PBMCs. The chain has TRBV30 and TRBJ1-2; TRBD1 agrees at 9 bases. The CDR3 loop reads CAWDGGQGSKGYTF. The CDR3 DNA sequence: TGTGCCTGGGACGGGGGACAGGGCTCCAAGGGCTACACCTTC.